This T cell receptor beta chain was observed in a study of radiation and T cells in renal cell carcinoma. Points from the study as a whole: In blood, top tumor clones expanded by 2 weeks, shrinking by 4.

CDR1 is MNHNS, CDR2 SASEGT, per germline. The CDR3 totals 12 residues. With 5 bases removed from V and 7 bases from J, the gap between germline ends came to 11 bases. As regards this clone: Its antigen is currently unknown.

Libraries were prepared by immunoSEQ multiplex PCR; TCRdb keeps only in-frame clonotypes and omits some of them. This table has approximately 49,000 clones, around three quarters appearing once. The time point denotes: blood 2 weeks post-SBRT. Treatment reported: 15 Gy SBRT to primary tumor, nephrectomy 4 weeks later. The sample here was blood, taken from a patient whose treatment included radiotherapy and nephrectomy. The receptor was isolated from a woman in her 70s with renal cell carcinoma. V usage is TRBV6-1 and J usage is TRBJ1-1; the D is unclear. The CDR3 DNA reads TGTGCCAGCAGTCCCCCGAGGCTTGAAGCTTTCTTT. As protein: CASSPPRLEAFF.